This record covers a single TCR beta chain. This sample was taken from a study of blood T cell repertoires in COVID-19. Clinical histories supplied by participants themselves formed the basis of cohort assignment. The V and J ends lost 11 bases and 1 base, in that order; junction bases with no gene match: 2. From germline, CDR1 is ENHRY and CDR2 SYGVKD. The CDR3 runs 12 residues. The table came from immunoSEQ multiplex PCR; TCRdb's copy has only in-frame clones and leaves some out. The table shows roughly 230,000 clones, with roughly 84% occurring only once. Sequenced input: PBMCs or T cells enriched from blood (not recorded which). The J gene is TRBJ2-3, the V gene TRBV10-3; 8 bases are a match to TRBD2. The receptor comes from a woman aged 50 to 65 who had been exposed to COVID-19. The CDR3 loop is CASAGGTDTQYF. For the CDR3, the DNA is TGTGCCTCAGCGGGGGGCACAGATACGCAGTATTTT.